The rows below give T cell receptor beta chains drawn from one sample of a study of technical replicates of blood from a few donors. The method was immunoSEQ multiplex PCR; TCRdb's version includes in-frame clones alone and lacks a portion of them. The sample shows some 83,000 clones, 93% of them seen only once. Sample: T cells isolated from PBMCs. The source of these receptors is a human donor in good health. The CDR3 runs from the conserved cysteine through the conserved F or W. Each record gives: clone size, V gene, J gene, D gene, CDR3 DNA, CDR3 protein. The D gene is left open where the match is weak. Size is omitted from some rows. Given values are once, few, many or a class for expanded clones.

-	TRBV13	TRBJ1-1	-	TGTGCCAGCAGCTTACAGGGTAACACTGAAGCTTTCTTT	CASSLQGNTEAFF
-	TRBV6-5	TRBJ2-7	-	TGTGCCAGCAACCCCAGGGTTCCGCGCGACTACGAGCAGTACTTC	CASNPRVPRDYEQYF
-	TRBV5-5	TRBJ1-2	TRBD1	TGTGCCAGCAGCTTGGACGGGACAGACTATGGCTACACCTTC	CASSLDGTDYGYTF
-	TRBV28	TRBJ1-1	TRBD1	TGTGCCAGCAAAACAGGGGGGAACACTGAAGCTTTCTTT	CASKTGGNTEAFF
-	TRBV7-3	TRBJ2-7	-	TGTGCCAGCAGCCAAACAGGGTCCGAGCAGTACTTC	CASSQTGSEQYF
-	TRBV28	TRBJ2-2	-	TGTGCCAGCAGGTTACAGGGAAAGGCGCTGTTTTTT	CASRLQGKALFF
-	TRBV7-3	TRBJ1-4	TRBD1	TGTGCCAGCAGCCCCGGGACAGGGTTGAATGAAAAACTGTTTTTT	CASSPGTGLNEKLFF
-	TRBV28	TRBJ2-2	TRBD1	TGTGCCAGCAGTCCCGGAACAGGGGGCTACACCGGGGAGCTGTTTTTT	CASSPGTGGYTGELFF
-	TRBV9	TRBJ2-2	TRBD1	TGTGCCAGCAGCGCAAGACAGGGAACGAACACCGGGGAGCTGTTTTTT	CASSARQGTNTGELFF
-	TRBV4-2	TRBJ1-1	TRBD1	TGTGCCAGCAGCCAACAGGGGGCGAACACTGAAGCTTTCTTT	CASSQQGANTEAFF
-	TRBV9	TRBJ1-5	-	TGTGCCAGCAGCGTAGACAGAGATCAGCCCCAGCATTTT	CASSVDRDQPQHF
-	TRBV6-5	TRBJ2-7	TRBD1	TGTGCCAGCGGGAGATCAGGGGGCGAGCAGTACTTC	CASGRSGGEQYF
-	TRBV6-1	TRBJ1-2	-	TGTGCCAGCCGGGGGACGGGAGGGGGCTACACCTTC	CASRGTGGGYTF
-	TRBV11-3	TRBJ2-1	-	TGTGCCAGCAGCTTAGAGGGAGTGGAGCAGTTCTTC	CASSLEGVEQFF
-	TRBV4-1	TRBJ1-2	TRBD1	TGCGCCAGCAAAATTCGGGACAGGACCTATGGCTACACCTTC	CASKIRDRTYGYTF
-	TRBV4-1	TRBJ2-7	TRBD2	TGCGCCAGCAGCCCTATGGGACTAGCGGGACCCTACGAGCAGTACTTC	CASSPMGLAGPYEQYF
-	TRBV30	TRBJ1-1	TRBD1	TGTGCCTGGGCAGGGGGCACTGAAGCTTTCTTT	CAWAGGTEAFF
-	TRBV7-9	TRBJ1-1	-	TGTGCCAGCAGCGGCAGGGTTGACTGGAACACTGAAGCTTTCTTT	CASSGRVDWNTEAFF
-	TRBV6-5	TRBJ2-5	-	TGTGCCAGCAAAGGTGGGGGAGGTGAGACCCAGTACTTC	CASKGGGGETQYF
-	TRBV4-1	TRBJ2-7	-	TGCGCCAGCAGCCAAGTAAAGGGGTTGAGAGACGAGCAGTACTTC	CASSQVKGLRDEQYF
-	TRBV6-5	TRBJ2-7	-	TGTGCCAGCAGTTACTCGCGCAAGCGCGAGCAGTACTTC	CASSYSRKREQYF
-	TRBV7-2	TRBJ1-5	-	TGTGCCAGCAGCTTACCGGTTAGCAGCAATCAGCCCCAGCATTTT	CASSLPVSSNQPQHF
-	TRBV28	TRBJ2-7	-	TGTGCCAGCAGTTACCCAGCCCCGGACAATTGGGGTCGTATCTACGAGCAGTACTTC	CASSYPAPDNWGRIYEQYF
-	TRBV4-2	TRBJ2-7	-	TGTGCCAGCAGGACAGGTACCGGATCCTACGAGCAGTACTTC	CASRTGTGSYEQYF
-	TRBV11-3	TRBJ2-1	TRBD1	TGTGCCACCAAGACAGGGATCCACAATGAGCAGTTCTTC	CATKTGIHNEQFF
-	TRBV5-6	TRBJ2-1	-	TGTGCCAGCAGTTCCACCGCGACAGGCCACAATGAGCAGTTCTTC	CASSSTATGHNEQFF
-	TRBV15	TRBJ1-1	-	TGTGCCACCAGCTTGCCTTGGGAGACTGAAGCTTTCTTT	CATSLPWETEAFF
few	TRBV5-1	TRBJ2-7	TRBD1	TGCGCCAGCCGGGACAGGGAACTAGCGCACTACGAGCAGTACTTC	CASRDRELAHYEQYF
-	TRBV7-9	TRBJ2-1	-	TGTGCCAGCAGCTTAGAGGTGCAGGTAGGAGGCAATGAGCAGTTCTTC	CASSLEVQVGGNEQFF
-	TRBV11-2	TRBJ2-6	-	TGTGCCAGCAGCTTAGGACGGAGCTCTGGGGCCAACGTCCTGACTTTC	CASSLGRSSGANVLTF
once	TRBV5-1	TRBJ2-1	TRBD1	TGCGCCAGCAGCTTCGGACAGGGTTCGTACAATGAGCAGTTCTTC	CASSFGQGSYNEQFF
-	TRBV19	TRBJ1-1	TRBD1	TGTGCCAGTATGGGACAGGGCATGAACACTGAAGCTTTCTTT	CASMGQGMNTEAFF
-	TRBV11-3	TRBJ2-1	-	TGTGCCAGCAGCATACGACAGGCACCCCTCCTCAGCTCCTACAATGAGCAGTTCTTC	CASSIRQAPLLSSYNEQFF
-	TRBV23-1	TRBJ1-5	TRBD1	TGCGCCAGCAGTCCCCTGGACAGGGAGCCGGGTCAGCCCCAGCATTTT	CASSPLDREPGQPQHF
-	TRBV7-9	TRBJ1-1	TRBD1	TGTGCCAGCAGCATACCGGACAGGGGAGCTTTCTTT	CASSIPDRGAFF
-	TRBV29-1	TRBJ2-3	-	TGCAGCGCCCTACCTTACAGGGCGGATACGCAGTATTTT	CSALPYRADTQYF
-	TRBV10-3	TRBJ2-1	TRBD1	TGTGCCATCCGACCCACCGGGACAGGGCACAATGAGCAGTTCTTC	CAIRPTGTGHNEQFF
-	TRBV5-6	TRBJ1-5	-	TGTGCCAGCAGCTTGGGAGACAATCAGCCCCAGCATTTT	CASSLGDNQPQHF
once	TRBV7-9	TRBJ2-7	TRBD1	TGTGCCAGCAGCTTAGTAGGGACAGCGAATTACGAGCAGTACTTC	CASSLVGTANYEQYF